This TCR beta chain was retrieved from a study of blood T cell repertoires in COVID-19. About the study: Acute and convalescent COVID-19 specimens originated in the United States, Italy and Spain. From T cells, B-cell-depleted T cells, or PBMCs came the material, which was cDNA or gDNA.

Original data processing: Quantification of nucleated cells was approximated via reference gene primer amplification. Only in-frame clones appear in the TCRdb table, and some are missing; sequencing was by immunoSEQ multiplex PCR. V and J calls and clone size are copied from that table; D and trimming were computed from the DNA. The repertoire holds over 150,000 clones, with around 83% as singletons. J gave up 0 bases and V 3 bases, and 9 bases lay outside the gene matches. There are 16 residues in the CDR3. CDR1 is SGHNT, CDR2 YYREEE, per germline (reference sequence). The clonotype comes from a man aged 40-55 years with acute or convalescent COVID-19. This chain joins TRBV5-4 and TRBJ2-7; 7 nucleotides align to TRBD2. The specimen was peripheral blood. The CDR3 loop reads CASSSLPGGDSYEQYF. The CDR3 nucleotides read TGTGCCAGCAGCTCCCTCCCGGGGGGAGACTCCTACGAGCAGTACTTC.